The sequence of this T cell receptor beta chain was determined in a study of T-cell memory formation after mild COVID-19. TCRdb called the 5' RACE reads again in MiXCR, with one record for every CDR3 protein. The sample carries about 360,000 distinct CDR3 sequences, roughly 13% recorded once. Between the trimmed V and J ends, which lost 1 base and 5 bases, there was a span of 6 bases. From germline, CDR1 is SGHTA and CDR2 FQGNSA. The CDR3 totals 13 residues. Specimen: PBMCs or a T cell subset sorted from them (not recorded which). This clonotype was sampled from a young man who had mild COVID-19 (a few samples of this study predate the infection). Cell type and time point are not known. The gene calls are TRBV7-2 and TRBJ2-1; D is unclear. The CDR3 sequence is CASSLGPNNEQFF. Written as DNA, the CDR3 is TGTGCCAGCAGCTTAGGTCCAAACAATGAGCAGTTCTTC.